Listed below are T cell receptor beta chains from one sample, sequenced in a study of blood T cell repertoires in COVID-19. Measured with immunoSEQ multiplex PCR; TCRdb has only the in-frame clones, and not every one. The sample records about 380,000 clones, around 89% being singletons. Sequences were obtained from peripheral blood. Receptors were obtained from a man aged 35-49 years with acute or convalescent COVID-19. Each CDR3 is given with its conserved first and last residue. The D gene is left open where the match is weak. Not all rows give a size; the values are once, few, many and, for expanded clones, a class.

D	size	V	J	CDR3	DNA
-	-	TRBV5-5	TRBJ2-7	CASSLEIPMTGEQYF	TGTGCCAGCAGCTTGGAGATCCCCATGACGGGCGAGCAGTACTTC
-	-	TRBV19	TRBJ1-1	CASSISTDNTEAFF	TGTGCCAGTAGTATATCAACAGACAACACTGAAGCTTTCTTT
TRBD1	-	TRBV7-2	TRBJ1-4	CASSPTGRRATNEKLFF	TGTGCCAGCAGCCCGACAGGGCGCAGAGCAACTAATGAAAAACTGTTTTTT
-	once	TRBV29-1	TRBJ1-1	CSVRAWRTEAFF	TGCAGCGTTAGGGCTTGGAGGACTGAAGCTTTCTTT
TRBD1	-	TRBV5-1	TRBJ1-1	CASSLEDRGTEAFF	TGCGCCAGCAGCTTGGAGGACAGGGGCACTGAAGCTTTCTTT
-	-	TRBV13	TRBJ2-3	CASSLGLIVGRRTDTQYF	TGTGCCAGCAGCTTAGGATTAATTGTTGGGAGACGCACAGATACGCAGTATTTT
-	-	TRBV6-5	TRBJ1-5	CASRTANQPQHF	TGTGCCAGCAGGACAGCCAATCAGCCCCAGCATTTT
-	-	TRBV15	TRBJ2-1	CATSRDRGFYNEQFF	TGTGCCACCAGCAGAGATAGGGGCTTCTACAATGAGCAGTTCTTC
TRBD1	-	TRBV11-2	TRBJ2-2	CASSSGGVRTGELFF	TGTGCCAGCAGCTCAGGGGGCGTAAGGACCGGGGAGCTGTTTTTT
TRBD2	-	TRBV2	TRBJ2-2	CASSAERGSTGELFF	TGTGCCAGCAGTGCCGAGCGGGGGAGCACCGGGGAGCTGTTTTTT
-	-	TRBV15	TRBJ1-6	CATSRRKEPIYNSPLHF	TGTGCCACCAGCAGACGTAAGGAGCCAATCTATAATTCACCCCTCCACTTT
-	-	TRBV4-1	TRBJ2-5	CASSPNELTVETQYF	TGCGCCAGCAGCCCCAACGAGCTAACGGTCGAGACCCAGTACTTC
-	-	TRBV4-1	TRBJ2-3	CASSQDTGFTTDTQYF	TGCGCCAGCAGCCAAGACACAGGCTTTACCACAGATACGCAGTATTTT
TRBD2	few	TRBV18	TRBJ2-5	CASSPRTSAETQYF	TGTGCCAGCTCACCTCGGACTAGCGCGGAGACCCAGTACTTC
TRBD1	-	TRBV7-3	TRBJ1-1	CASSLGQANTEAFF	TGTGCCAGCAGCCTGGGACAGGCGAACACTGAAGCTTTCTTT
TRBD1	once	TRBV9	TRBJ1-1	CASSRQGVGGEAFF	TGTGCCAGCAGCCGACAGGGGGTCGGAGGTGAAGCTTTCTTT
TRBD2	-	TRBV19	TRBJ2-7	CASSKGETSGYYEQYF	TGTGCCAGTAGTAAAGGGGAGACTAGCGGATACTACGAGCAGTACTTC